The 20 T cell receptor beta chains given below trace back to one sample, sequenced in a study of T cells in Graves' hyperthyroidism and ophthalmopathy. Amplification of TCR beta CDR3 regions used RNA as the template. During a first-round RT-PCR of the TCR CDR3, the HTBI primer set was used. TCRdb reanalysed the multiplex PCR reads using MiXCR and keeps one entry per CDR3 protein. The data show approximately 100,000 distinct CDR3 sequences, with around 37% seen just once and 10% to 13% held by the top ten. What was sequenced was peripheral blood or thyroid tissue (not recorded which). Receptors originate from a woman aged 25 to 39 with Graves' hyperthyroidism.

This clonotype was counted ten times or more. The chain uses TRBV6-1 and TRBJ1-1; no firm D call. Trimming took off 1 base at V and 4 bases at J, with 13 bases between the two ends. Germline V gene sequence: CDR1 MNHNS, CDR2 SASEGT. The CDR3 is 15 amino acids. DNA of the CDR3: TGTGCCAGCAGTGAAGGGCTGGGCATAATCACTGAAGCTTTCTTT. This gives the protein CASSEGLGIITEAFF.

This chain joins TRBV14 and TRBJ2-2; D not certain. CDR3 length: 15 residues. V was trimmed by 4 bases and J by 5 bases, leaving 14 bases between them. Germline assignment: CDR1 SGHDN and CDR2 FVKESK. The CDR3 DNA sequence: TGTGCCAGCAGCCGGACGCTACAAGAGACCGGGGAGCTGTTTTTT. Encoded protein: CASSRTLQETGELFF.

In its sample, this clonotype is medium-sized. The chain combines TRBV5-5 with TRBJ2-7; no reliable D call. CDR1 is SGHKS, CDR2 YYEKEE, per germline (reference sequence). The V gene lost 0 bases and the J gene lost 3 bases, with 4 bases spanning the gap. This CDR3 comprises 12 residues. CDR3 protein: CASSLGVYEQYF. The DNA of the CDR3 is TGTGCCAGCAGCTTGGGCGTCTACGAGCAGTACTTC.

In nucleotides, the CDR3 is TGCAGTGCTGGGGGACAGGGTGGCAATCAGCCCCAGCATTTT. This translates into CSAGGQGGNQPQHF. The chain is built from TRBV20-1 and TRBJ1-5; 9 nucleotides align to TRBD1. Germline CDR1 DFQATT, CDR2 SNEGSKA (reference sequence). This CDR3 contains 14 residues. The trim removed 5 bases at V and 2 bases at J, leaving 4 bases unmatched.

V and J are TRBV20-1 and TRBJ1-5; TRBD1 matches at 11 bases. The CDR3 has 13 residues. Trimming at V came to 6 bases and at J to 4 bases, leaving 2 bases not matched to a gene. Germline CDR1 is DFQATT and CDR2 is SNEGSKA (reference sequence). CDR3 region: CSAWDRGNQPQHF. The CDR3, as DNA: TGCAGTGCGTGGGACAGGGGGAATCAGCCCCAGCATTTT.

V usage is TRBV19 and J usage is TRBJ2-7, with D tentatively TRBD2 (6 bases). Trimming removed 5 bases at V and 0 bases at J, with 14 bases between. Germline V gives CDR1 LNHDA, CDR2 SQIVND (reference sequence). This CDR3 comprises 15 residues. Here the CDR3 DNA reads TGTGCCAGTAGTCCTTGGGTAGCGGACTCCTACGAGCAGTACTTC. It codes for CASSPWVADSYEQYF.

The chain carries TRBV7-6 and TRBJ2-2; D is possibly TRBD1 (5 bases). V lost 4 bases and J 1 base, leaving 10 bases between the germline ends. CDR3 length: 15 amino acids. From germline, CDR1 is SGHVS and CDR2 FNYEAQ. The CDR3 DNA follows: TGTGCCAGCAGCTCATACACAGGGAACACCGGGGAGCTGTTTTTT. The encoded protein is CASSSYTGNTGELFF.

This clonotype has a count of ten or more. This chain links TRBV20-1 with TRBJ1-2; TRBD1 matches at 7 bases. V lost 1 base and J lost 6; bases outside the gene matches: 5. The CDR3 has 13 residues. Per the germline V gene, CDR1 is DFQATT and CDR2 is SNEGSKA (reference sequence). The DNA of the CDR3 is TGCAGTGCTAGAGGATACGACAGGGATGGCTACACCTTC. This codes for CSARGYDRDGYTF.

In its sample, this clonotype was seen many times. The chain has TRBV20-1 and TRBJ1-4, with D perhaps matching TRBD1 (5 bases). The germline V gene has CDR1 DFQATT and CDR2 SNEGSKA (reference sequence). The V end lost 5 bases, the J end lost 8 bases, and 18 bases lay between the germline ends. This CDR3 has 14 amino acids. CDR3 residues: CSAAGTPNREKLFF. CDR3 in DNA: TGCAGTGCTGCCGGGACCCCAAATCGGGAAAAACTGTTTTTT.

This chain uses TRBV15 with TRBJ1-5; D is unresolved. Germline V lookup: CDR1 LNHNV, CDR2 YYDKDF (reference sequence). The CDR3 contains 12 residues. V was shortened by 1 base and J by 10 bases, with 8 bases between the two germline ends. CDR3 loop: CATSRVNSPQHF. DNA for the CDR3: TGTGCCACCAGCAGAGTCAATTCACCCCAGCATTTT.

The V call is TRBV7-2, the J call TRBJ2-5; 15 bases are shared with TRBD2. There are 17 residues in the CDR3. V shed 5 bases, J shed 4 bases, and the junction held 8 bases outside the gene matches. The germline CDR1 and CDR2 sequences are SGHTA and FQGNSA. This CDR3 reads CASSPRTSGRARETQYF. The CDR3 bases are TGTGCCAGCAGCCCCCGGACTAGCGGGAGGGCCAGAGAGACCCAGTACTTC.

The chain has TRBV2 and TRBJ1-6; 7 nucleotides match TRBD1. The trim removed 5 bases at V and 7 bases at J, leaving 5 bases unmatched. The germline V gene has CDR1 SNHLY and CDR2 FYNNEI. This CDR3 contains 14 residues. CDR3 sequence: CASSPGQSNSPLHF. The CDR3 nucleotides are TGTGCCAGCAGTCCGGGACAGTCCAATTCACCCCTCCACTTT.

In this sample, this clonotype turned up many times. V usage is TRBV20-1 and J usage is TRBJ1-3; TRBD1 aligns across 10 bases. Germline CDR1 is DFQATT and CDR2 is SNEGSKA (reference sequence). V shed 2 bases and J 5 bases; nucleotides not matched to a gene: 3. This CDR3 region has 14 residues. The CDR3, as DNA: TGCAGTGCTAGACGACAGGGGGCGAGAAACACCATATATTTT. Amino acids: CSARRQGARNTIYF.

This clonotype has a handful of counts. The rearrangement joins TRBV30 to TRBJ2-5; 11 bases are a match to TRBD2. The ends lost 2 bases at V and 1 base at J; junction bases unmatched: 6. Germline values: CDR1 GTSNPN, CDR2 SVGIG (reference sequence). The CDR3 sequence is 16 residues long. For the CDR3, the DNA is TGTGCCTGGAGTCTCCCCGGGACTAGCGGCCAAGAGACCCAGTACTTC. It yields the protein CAWSLPGTSGQETQYF.

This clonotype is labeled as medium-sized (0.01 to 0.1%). The CDR3 nucleotides read TGCGCCAGCAGTGAGTCCGGGAATGAAAAACTGTTTTTT. It encodes CASSESGNEKLFF. J is TRBJ1-4 and V is TRBV10-2; D not certain. The CDR3 consists of 13 residues. Germline assignment: CDR1 WSHSY and CDR2 SAAADI. V was shortened by 0 bases and J by 5 bases, with 4 bases between the two germline ends.

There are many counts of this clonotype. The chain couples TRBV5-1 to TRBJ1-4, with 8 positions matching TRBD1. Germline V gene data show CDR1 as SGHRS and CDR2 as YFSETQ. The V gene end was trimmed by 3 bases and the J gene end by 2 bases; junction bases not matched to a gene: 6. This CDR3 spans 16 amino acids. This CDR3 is CASSSGQEGTNEKLFF. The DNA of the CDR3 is TGCGCCAGCAGCTCGGGACAGGAGGGCACTAATGAAAAACTGTTTTTT.

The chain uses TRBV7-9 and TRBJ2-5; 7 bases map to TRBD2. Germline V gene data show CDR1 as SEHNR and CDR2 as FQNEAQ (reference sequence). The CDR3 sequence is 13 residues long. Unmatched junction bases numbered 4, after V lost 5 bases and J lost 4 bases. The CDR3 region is CASSRTRGETQYF. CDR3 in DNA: TGTGCCAGCAGCCGGACTAGGGGAGAGACCCAGTACTTC.

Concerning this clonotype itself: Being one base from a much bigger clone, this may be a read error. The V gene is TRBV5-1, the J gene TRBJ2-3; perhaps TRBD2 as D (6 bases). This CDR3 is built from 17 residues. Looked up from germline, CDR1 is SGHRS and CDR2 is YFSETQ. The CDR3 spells CASSSPLTTTSTDAQYF. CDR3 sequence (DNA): TGCGCCAGCAGCTCCCCCTTGACGACAACTAGCACAGATGCGCAGTATTTT.

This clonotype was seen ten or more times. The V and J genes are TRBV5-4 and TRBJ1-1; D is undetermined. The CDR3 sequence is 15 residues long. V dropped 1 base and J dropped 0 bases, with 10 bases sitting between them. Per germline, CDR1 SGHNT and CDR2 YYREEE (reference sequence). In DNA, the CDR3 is TGTGCCAGCAGCTTGTTGGCGGGGATGAACACTGAAGCTTTCTTT. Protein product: CASSLLAGMNTEAFF.

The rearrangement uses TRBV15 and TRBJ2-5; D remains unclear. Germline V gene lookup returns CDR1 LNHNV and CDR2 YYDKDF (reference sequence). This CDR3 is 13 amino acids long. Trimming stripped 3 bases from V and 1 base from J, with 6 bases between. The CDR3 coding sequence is TGTGCCACCAGCAGTGCCAGCCAAGAGACCCAGTACTTC. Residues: CATSSASQETQYF.